This is a list of T cell receptor delta chains from one sample in a study of gamma-delta chains in newborns, infants, children. TCRdb reran clone calling via CATT on the reads. The table lists 10,000 to 13,000 delta-chain clones, approximately 3.6% of them singletons. Input material: blood. These receptors all stem from a child who was a newborn, infant or young child, either healthy, febrile or measles-vaccinated (not recorded which). Each CDR3 is given with its conserved first and last residue. Clone sizes are given selectively: once, few, many, or a class where the clone is expanded.

clone_size	v_call	j_call	cdr3_aa
NA	TRDV1	TRDJ1	CALGGRREVFRLGSYTDKLIF
NA	TRDV1	TRDJ1	CALGAPFPIRSDKLIF
few	TRDV2	TRDJ3	CACDFVLGGHSWDTRRMFF
NA	TRDV1	TRDJ1	CALGAGYWGKDTDKLIF
medium-sized	TRDV2	TRDJ1	CACAHRGEYTDKLIF
NA	TRDV1	TRDJ1	CALGAFFFEYTDKLIF
NA	TRDV2	TRDJ3	CACDTVLGDTSSWDTRQMFF
NA	TRDV1	TRDJ1	CALGTRYGETALPTYDKLIF
medium-sized	TRDV2	TRDJ1	CACDTVTGGSRNTDKLIF
few	TRDV3	TRDJ1	CACSTSSQYTDKLIF
NA	TRDV1	TRDJ1	CALGEGIGFRITDKLIF
few	TRDV2	TRDJ1	CACDTLLPEGDKLIF
few	TRDV2	TRDJ2	CACDRVGALTAQLFF
NA	TRDV2	TRDJ3	CACDTGFTGGSSCDTRQMFF
few	TRDV2	TRDJ1	CACVPVLGDTPGAQFTDKLIF
NA	TRDV3	TRDJ1	CAFTPLLGDPYTDKLIF
few	TRDV1	TRDJ1	CALGELRAGGYDKLIF
few	TRDV2	TRDJ3	CACDTAGGSPWDTRQMFF
few	TRDV2	TRDJ1	CACDTSGGTGKLIF
NA	TRDV3	TRDJ1	CAFSRRGASLYWGIADKLIF
NA	TRDV2	TRDJ2	CACDTLILGDSTAQLFF
NA	TRDV1	TRDJ1	CALGEQRGCPIWGLTDKLIF